This TCR beta chain is drawn from a study of CD8+CD57+ T cells in acquired aplastic anemia. General study results and limits: About 28 sequences, all CD8+ CDR3, were shared between patients and controls.

Patients chosen for sequencing had CD8+CD57+ cells that had expanded, as shown by flow cytometry. This clonotype was counted many times. The antigen is undetermined. Trimming shortened V by 0 bases and J by 0 bases, and 19 bases separated the two germline ends. Germline V gene sequence: CDR1 LNHNV, CDR2 YYDKDF (reference sequence). This CDR3 contains 19 residues. Profiling that covered TCR beta VDJ and CDR3 relied on genomic DNA as its template. TCRdb fed the reads into MiXCR, producing one record per CDR3 protein. The sample has 300,000 or so distinct CDR3 sequences, 45% to 65% seen once. This TCR derives from a human donor with aplastic anemia. Sequenced: sorted CD4+, CD8+, or CD8+CD57+ T cells (not recorded which) from PBMCs. The rearrangement uses TRBV15 and TRBJ2-3; TRBD2 is a possible D gene (5 bases). The CDR3 sequence: CATSRESIASWYSTDTQYF. The CDR3 DNA follows: TGTGCCACCAGCAGAGAATCAATCGCTAGCTGGTATAGCACAGATACGCAGTATTTT.